Each of the 10 T cell receptor beta chains below was sequenced from the same sample in a study of T cell responses to AZD1222 COVID-19 vaccine. Some clones are missing from TCRdb's copy, which holds only in-frame ones; the method was immunoSEQ multiplex PCR. This repertoire shows approximately 220,000 clones, under 95% found once; its top ten account for more than 0.8%. Sequenced material: peripheral blood, taken on day 0 of MenACWY control vaccination. The receptors were gathered from an adult in good health.

The CDR3: CASSPASPRTRGSRYTF. The CDR3 nucleotides read TGCGCCAGCAGCCCAGCCAGCCCTCGGACGAGAGGATCTCGCTACACCTTC. The rearrangement links TRBV23-1 to TRBJ1-2; no clear D. TRBV23-1 is reported as an ORF; its role is uncertain. V was shortened by 6 bases and J by 9 bases, with 29 bases between the two germline ends. The CDR3 spans 17 residues.

The chain uses TRBV11-3 and TRBJ2-3; perhaps TRBD2 as D (6 bases). The CDR3 has 14 amino acids. Germline CDR1 is SGHNT and CDR2 is YENEEA. Trimming pared 1 base from V and 9 bases from J, leaving 14 bases between. CDR3 sequence: CASSLGDSVSTQYF. CDR3 in DNA: TGTGCCAGCAGCTTAGGGGACTCCGTTTCCACGCAGTATTTT.

The gene calls are TRBV5-6 and TRBJ1-1, with no clear D. V was shortened by 0 bases and J by 6 bases, with 9 bases between the two germline ends. Germline CDR1 and CDR2: SGHDT and YYEEEE. The CDR3 loop spans 13 amino acids. This CDR3 is CASSLDLGPEAFF. The CDR3 nucleotides are TGTGCCAGCAGCTTGGATTTAGGACCTGAAGCTTTCTTT. The whole variable domain, remainder taken from reference TRBV5-6 and TRBJ1-1, is DAGVTQSPTHLIKTRGQQVTLRCSPKSGHDTVSWYQQALGQGPQFIFQYYEEEERQRGNFPDRFSGHQFPNYSSELNVNALLLGDSALYLCASSLDLGPEAFFGQGTRLTVV.

The rearrangement links TRBV4-2 to TRBJ1-2; D is perhaps TRBD1 (5 bases). The length of the CDR3 is 15 residues. V gave up 0 bases and J gave up 6 bases, with 14 bases separating them. Germline loops: CDR1 LGHNA, CDR2 YNFKEQ. The CDR3 nucleotides are TGTGCCAGCAGCCAAGATGCAGGGAAGGCGGATGGCTACACCTTC. Translation gives CASSQDAGKADGYTF.

As regards this clone: Other nucleotide sequences from this sample produce the same CDR3. As DNA, the CDR3 is TGCAGCGTTGCGGGACAGGGACAGCCCCAGCATTTT. The encoded protein is CSVAGQGQPQHF. This chain uses TRBV29-1 with TRBJ1-5; 9 bases fit TRBD1. Germline trimming cut 4 bases from V and 7 bases from J; bases unmatched to any gene: 2. The length of the CDR3 is 12 residues. CDR1 is SQVTM and CDR2 is ANQGSEA in the germline V gene.

The table lists this clone with a few counts. The chain joins TRBV18 to TRBJ2-5, with D perhaps given as TRBD1 or TRBD2 (5 bases each). Trimming removed 2 bases at V and 6 bases at J, with 16 bases between. Germline lookup yields CDR1 KGHSH and CDR2 LQKENI. The CDR3 is 15 amino acids. The CDR3 sequence is CASSPGTESWKTQYF. CDR3 coding DNA: TGTGCCAGCTCACCAGGGACGGAGTCTTGGAAGACCCAGTACTTC.

V gene TRBV7-9 combines with J gene TRBJ1-1, with D possibly matching TRBD1 (5 bases). Germline CDR1 is SEHNR and CDR2 is FQNEAQ (reference sequence). The CDR3 loop spans 12 amino acids. Trimming removed 3 bases from V and 4 bases from J, with 6 bases in between. The CDR3 sequence is CASSFGATEAFF. In nucleotides, the CDR3 is TGTGCCAGCAGCTTTGGGGCCACTGAAGCTTTCTTT.

This sequence joins TRBV7-3 and TRBJ1-4, with 9 bases that match TRBD1. Germline lookup yields CDR1 SGHTA and CDR2 FQGTGA. The CDR3 has 15 residues. V lost 5 bases and J lost 4; bases outside the gene matches: 5. CDR3 sequence: CASSETGQGNEKLFF. The CDR3 nucleotides are TGTGCCAGCAGCGAGACGGGACAGGGTAATGAAAAACTGTTTTTT.

V usage is TRBV6-5 and J usage is TRBJ1-4; 9 bases agree with TRBD1. J lost 10 bases, V lost 4 bases, and 13 bases had no gene match. The CDR3 loop spans 16 amino acids. CDR1 is MNHEY and CDR2 is SVGAGI in the germline V gene. CDR3 coding DNA: TGTGCCAGCAGTTCTCTAACCGGGACAGGGTTAGGAAAACTGTTTTTT. Encoded protein: CASSSLTGTGLGKLFF.

V and J are TRBV18 and TRBJ2-3; D is possibly TRBD1 or TRBD2 (6 bases each). Looked up from germline, CDR1 is KGHSH and CDR2 is LQKENI. The CDR3 covers 17 residues. V lost 6 bases and J lost 2, with 21 bases in between. The CDR3 DNA sequence: TGTGCCAGCTCGCAGACAGGCGGGGCGGGGCCCACAGATACGCAGTATTTT. Translating gives CASSQTGGAGPTDTQYF.